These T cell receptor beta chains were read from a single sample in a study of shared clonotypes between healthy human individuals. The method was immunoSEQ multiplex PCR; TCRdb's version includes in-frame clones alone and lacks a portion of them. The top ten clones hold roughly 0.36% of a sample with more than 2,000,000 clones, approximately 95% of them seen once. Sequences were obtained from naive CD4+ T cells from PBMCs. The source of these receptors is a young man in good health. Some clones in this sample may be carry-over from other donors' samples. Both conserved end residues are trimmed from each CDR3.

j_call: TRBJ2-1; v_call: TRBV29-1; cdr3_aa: SVDRAGSYNEQF
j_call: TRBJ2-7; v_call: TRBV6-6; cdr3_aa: ASSPGEWYEQY
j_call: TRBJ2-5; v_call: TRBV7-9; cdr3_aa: ASTWGSGEETQY
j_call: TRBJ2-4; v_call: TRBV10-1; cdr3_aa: ASSEAGTSNGIAKNIQY
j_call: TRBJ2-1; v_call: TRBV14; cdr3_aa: ASSQLGTYNEQF
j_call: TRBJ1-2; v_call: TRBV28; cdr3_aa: ASRIGGYGYT
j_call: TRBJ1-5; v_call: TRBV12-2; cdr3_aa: ASRLGPASNQPQH
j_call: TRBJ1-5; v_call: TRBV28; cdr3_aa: ASSLSRGDNQPQH
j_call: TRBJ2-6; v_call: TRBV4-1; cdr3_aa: ASSRGTAPLTGANVLT
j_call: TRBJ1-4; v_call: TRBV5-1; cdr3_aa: ASSLEGGTTNEKLF
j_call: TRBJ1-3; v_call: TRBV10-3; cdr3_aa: AISDSGNTIY
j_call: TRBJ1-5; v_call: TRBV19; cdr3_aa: ASSIPRQGQPQH
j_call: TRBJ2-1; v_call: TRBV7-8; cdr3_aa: ASSLGLGRGENGEQF
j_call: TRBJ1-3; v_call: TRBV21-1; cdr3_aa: ASAVNSSGNTIY
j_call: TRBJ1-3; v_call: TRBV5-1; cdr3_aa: ASSLTSSGNTIY
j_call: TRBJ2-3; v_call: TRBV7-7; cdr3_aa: ASSPTSGSPDTQY
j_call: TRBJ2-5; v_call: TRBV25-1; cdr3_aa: ASRSTGRQY
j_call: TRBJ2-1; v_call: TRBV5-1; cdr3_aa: ASSSVLGLSSYNEQF
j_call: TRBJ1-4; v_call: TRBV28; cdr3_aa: ASSRLRGGALEKLF
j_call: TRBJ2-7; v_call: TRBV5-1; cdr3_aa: ASSLIRDSYEQY
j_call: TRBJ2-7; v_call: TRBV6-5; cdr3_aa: ASSSTGLAGVSQY
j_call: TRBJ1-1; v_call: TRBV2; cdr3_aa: ASSYPARGDTNTEAF
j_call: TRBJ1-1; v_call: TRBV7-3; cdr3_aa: ASSPSAGSEAF
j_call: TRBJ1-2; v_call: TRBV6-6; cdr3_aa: ASRSGDRGDYGYT
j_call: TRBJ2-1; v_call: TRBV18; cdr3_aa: ASSPVGQGSLNEQF
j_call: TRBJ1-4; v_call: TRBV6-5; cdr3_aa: ASSAAGAVNEKLF
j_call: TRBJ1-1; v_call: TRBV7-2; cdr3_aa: ASSKMWTGNTEAF
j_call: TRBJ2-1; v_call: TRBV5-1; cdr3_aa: ASSPGDDYNEQF
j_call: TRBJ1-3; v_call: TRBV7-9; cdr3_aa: ASSLRLGDRGNTIY
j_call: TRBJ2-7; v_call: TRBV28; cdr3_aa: ASSSREASGRAWGTYEQY
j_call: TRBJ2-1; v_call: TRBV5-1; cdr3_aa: ASSGTGDLAYNEQF
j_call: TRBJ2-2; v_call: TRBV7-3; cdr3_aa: ASSLGRNTGELF
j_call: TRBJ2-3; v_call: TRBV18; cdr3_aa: ASSPDSTDTQY
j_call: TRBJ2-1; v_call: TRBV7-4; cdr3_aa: ASSPRLAKCYNEQF
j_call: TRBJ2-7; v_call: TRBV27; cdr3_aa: ASSLAHWSSYEQY
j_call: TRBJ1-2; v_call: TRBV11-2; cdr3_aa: ASSLDWGDGYT
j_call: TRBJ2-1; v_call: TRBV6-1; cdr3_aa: ASSRDRIYNEQF
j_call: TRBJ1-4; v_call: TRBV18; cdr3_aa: ASSPGRLNEKLF
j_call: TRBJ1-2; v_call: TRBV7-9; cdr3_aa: ASSPDGSPIYGYT
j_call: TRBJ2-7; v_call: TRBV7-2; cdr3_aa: ASSLGQGRREY